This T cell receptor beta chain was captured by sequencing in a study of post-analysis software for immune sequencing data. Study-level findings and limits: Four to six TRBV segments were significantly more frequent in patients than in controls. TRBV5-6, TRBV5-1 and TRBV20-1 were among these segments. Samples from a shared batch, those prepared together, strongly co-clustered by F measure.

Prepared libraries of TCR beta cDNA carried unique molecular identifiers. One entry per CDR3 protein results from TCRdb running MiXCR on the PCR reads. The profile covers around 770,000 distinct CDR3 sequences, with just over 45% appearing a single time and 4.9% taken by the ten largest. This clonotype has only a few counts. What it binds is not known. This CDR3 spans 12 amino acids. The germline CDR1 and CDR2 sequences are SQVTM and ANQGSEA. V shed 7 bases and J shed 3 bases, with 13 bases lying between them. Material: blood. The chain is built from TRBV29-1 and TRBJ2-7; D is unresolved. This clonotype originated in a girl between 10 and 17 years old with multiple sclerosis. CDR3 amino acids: CSGTEDNYEQYF. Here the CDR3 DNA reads TGCAGCGGCACTGAAGACAACTACGAGCAGTACTTC.